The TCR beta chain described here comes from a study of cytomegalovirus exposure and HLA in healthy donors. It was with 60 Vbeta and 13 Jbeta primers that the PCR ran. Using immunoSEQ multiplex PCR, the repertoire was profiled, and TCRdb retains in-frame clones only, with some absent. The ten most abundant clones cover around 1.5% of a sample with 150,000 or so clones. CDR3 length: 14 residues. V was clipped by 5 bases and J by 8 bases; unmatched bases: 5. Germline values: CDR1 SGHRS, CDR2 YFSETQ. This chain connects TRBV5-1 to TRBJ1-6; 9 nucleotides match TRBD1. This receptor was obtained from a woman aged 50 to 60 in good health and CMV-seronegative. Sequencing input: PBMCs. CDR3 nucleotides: TGCGCCAGCAGACAGGGGGCGATGGATTCACCCCTCCACTTT. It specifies CASRQGAMDSPLHF.